What follows describes a single T cell receptor (beta chain). Its antigen remains unknown. Method: immunoSEQ multiplex PCR; TCRdb's copy keeps in-frame clones and lacks some. In the table there are roughly 54,000 clones, 70% to 90% of which are singletons. This entry is derived from a study of T cell responses to AZD1222 COVID-19 vaccine. General study points: The donor cohort was predominantly white British with a female majority, and clonal diversity may have been underestimated.

The study pooled second doses at about 4 or about 12 weeks. This clonotype was obtained from an adult who received the AZD1222 COVID-19 vaccine. Here the sequenced sample was peripheral blood, taken 28 days after the second AZD1222 dose.

CDR3 coding DNA: TGCGCCAGCAGCCAACTTGTTGGACAGGGGATATTAGGGGATAAAAACATTCAGTACTTC. Translation: CASSQLVGQGILGDKNIQYF. The chain recombines TRBV4-1 with TRBJ2-4, with 9 bases aligning to TRBD1. Trimming took 2 bases from V and 4 from J; bases not matched to a gene: 18. The CDR3 has 20 amino acids. The V gene's germline CDR1 is MGHRA and CDR2 YSYEKL.